This T cell receptor (beta chain) was found in a study of T cell responses to AZD1222 COVID-19 vaccine. General study findings and limits: Unmutated variant regions are reportedly the target of nearly half of TCRs that are spike-specific. Sampled repertoires all dated from after the peak T cell response. Of the AZD1222 recipients, only 5 or 6 were seropositive at baseline. After two AZD1222 doses, spike-specific TCR breadth and depth rose versus day 0.

This table comes from immunoSEQ multiplex PCR, and its TCRdb copy is limited to in-frame clones, with some not included. The data show some 150,000 clones, roughly 94% seen once. A word on this clone: Its specificity is unknown.

V lost 6 bases to trimming and J lost 0 bases, with 24 bases between them. CDR1 and CDR2 from the germline V gene are LNHDA and SQIVND (reference sequence). The CDR3 covers 19 residues. The V call is TRBV19, the J call TRBJ2-1, with D perhaps TRBD2 (6 bases). The clonotype was recovered from an adult in good health. The sample in question was peripheral blood, obtained on day 0 of MenACWY control vaccination. Here the CDR3 DNA reads TGTGCCAGTAGATCCACGGGGGTCCGGGGTGGGAGCTCCTACAATGAGCAGTTCTTC. Residues: CASRSTGVRGGSSYNEQFF.